The source of this TCR beta chain is a study of early T cells in non-severe SARS-CoV-2 infection. Whole-study context: Sequenced material consisted of bulk RNA (from unsorted whole blood), and chains were unpaired.

Germline-derived CDR1 and CDR2 are DFQATT and SNEGSKA (reference sequence). V lost 0 bases and J lost 5, with 4 bases in between. The CDR3 contains 11 residues. Each cDNA molecule carried a unique molecular identifier. One entry per CDR3 protein results from TCRdb running MiXCR on the 5' RACE reads. The sample carries approximately 28,000 distinct CDR3 sequences, around 5.8% recorded once. Findings and limits, study-wide: Using VDJdb, the matching emphasized anti-spike CD8 responses while missing private and CD4 specificities.

This clonotype was seen ten or more times. Its matching antigen is unknown. This chain links TRBV20-1 with TRBJ1-1; D is unresolved. The sample in question was whole blood, obtained at baseline. This receptor was obtained from an adult who was a healthcare worker with PCR-confirmed SARS-CoV-2 infection or an uninfected control (not recorded which). CDR3 DNA: TGCAGTGCTAGAGATTGGACTGAAGCTTTCTTT. It is translated as CSARDWTEAFF.